One sample yielded the 26 T cell receptor beta chains listed below, sequenced in a study of circulating CD8 cells and anti-PD-1 response in melanoma. The QIAseq Immune Repertoire TCR panel built the libraries from roughly 15 ng of total RNA. In TCRdb, the reads were re-called with MiXCR into one record per CDR3 protein. The table shows just under 300 distinct CDR3 sequences, with roughly 9.5% occurring only once. Sorting of live CD3+CD8+TCRalphabeta+ cells by PD-1 and/or TIGIT gave four subsets. Sample: CD8+ T cells from PBMCs, taken at baseline or after one month of anti-PD-1 therapy (not recorded which). These receptors originate from a human donor with melanoma.

This clonotype is large in the sample. V usage is TRBV28 and J usage is TRBJ1-5; D uncertain. Trimming took off 8 bases at V and 2 bases at J, with 10 bases between the two ends. Per germline, CDR1 MDHEN and CDR2 SYDVKM. CDR3 length: 13 residues. The CDR3 is CASQRRGNQPQHF. The CDR3 nucleotides are TGTGCCAGCCAACGCCGCGGCAATCAGCCCCAGCATTTT. The full variable domain, with the rest looked up from reference TRBV28 and TRBJ1-5, is DVKVTQSSRYLVKRTGEKVFLECVQDMDHENMFWYRQDPGLGLRLIYFSYDVKMKEKGDIPEGYSVSREKKERFSLILESASTNQTSMYLCASQRRGNQPQHFGDGTRLSIL.

Turning to this clonotype: A far larger clone is off by one base, so a read error is likely. The chain combines TRBV28 with TRBJ2-7; D gene unclear. Germline assignment: CDR1 MDHEN and CDR2 SYDVKM. Trimming cost V 5 bases and J 4 bases, with 15 bases left between them. There are 14 residues in the CDR3. The DNA for the CDR3 is TGTGCCAGCAGTCATGGCAGGAAACCTTACGAGCAGTACTTC. It specifies CASSHGRKPYEQYF.

The sample holds a few counts of this clonotype. The chain recombines TRBV11-2 with TRBJ1-2; a weak D match, TRBD1 (6 bases). Germline V gene data show CDR1 as SGHAT and CDR2 as FQNNGV. CDR3 length: 14 amino acids. V was pared by 5 bases and J by 2 bases, with 12 bases between. CDR3 nucleotide sequence: TGTGCCAGCAGCCCCGGCGGGGGCAACTATGGCTACACCTTC. Its protein product is CASSPGGGNYGYTF.

This clonotype is judged medium-sized. The CDR3 DNA reads TGTGCCAGCAGCCCCCTTATATACAGGGCAGATTCACCCCTCCACTTT. Protein: CASSPLIYRADSPLHF. V is TRBV7-9 and J is TRBJ1-6, with a tentative D call TRBD1 (6 bases). V was cut by 5 bases and J by 8 bases, with 19 bases left in between. The CDR3 sequence is 16 residues long. Germline V gene data show CDR1 as SEHNR and CDR2 as FQNEAQ (reference sequence). The entire variable domain, with the rest obtained from reference TRBV7-9 and TRBJ1-6, is as follows: DTGVSQNPRHKITKRGQNVTFRCDPISEHNRLYWYRQTLGQGPEFLTYFQNEAQLEKSRLLSDRFSAERPKGSFSTLEIQRTEQGDSAMYLCASSPLIYRADSPLHFGNGTRLTVT.

This clonotype rates as medium-sized. The chain is built from TRBV27 and TRBJ2-3; 7 positions agree with TRBD1. The V and J ends lost 9 bases and 7 bases, in that order; junction bases with no gene match: 13. The length of the CDR3 is 14 residues. Per germline, CDR1 MNHEY and CDR2 SMNVEV (reference sequence). Written as DNA, the CDR3 is TGTGCCAGTCTCACAGGGACAGATACGCATACGCAGTATTTT. Its translation: CASLTGTDTHTQYF.

By share of the sample, this clonotype is large (0.1 to 1%). This sequence joins TRBV7-2 and TRBJ2-7; D is perhaps TRBD2 (6 bases). CDR1 and CDR2 from the germline V gene are SGHTA and FQGNSA. The germline V and J ends were trimmed by 1 base and 5 bases, with 15 bases remaining between them. This CDR3 has 15 amino acids. In DNA, the CDR3 is TGTGCCAGCAGCTTAGTCGGGGAGGCCCTCGACGAGCAGTACTTC. Translated: CASSLVGEALDEQYF. Full variable domain (rest looked up from reference TRBV7-2 and TRBJ2-7): GAGVSQSPSNKVTEKGKDVELRCDPISGHTALYWYRQSLGQGLEFLIYFQGNSAPDKSGLPSDRFSAERTGGSVSTLTIQRTQQEDSAVYLCASSLVGEALDEQYFGPGTRLTVT.

This clonotype is medium-sized within its sample. The chain joins TRBV28 to TRBJ1-6; D unclear. This CDR3 comprises 13 residues. Germline assignment: CDR1 MDHEN and CDR2 SYDVKM. CDR3 DNA: TGTGCAGTATTCAGGAGCGGTAATTCACCCCTCCACTTT. It translates to CAVFRSGNSPLHF.

This clonotype is medium-sized within its sample. This chain links TRBV9 with TRBJ1-1, with D possibly TRBD1 on 5 matching bases. The germline gives CDR1 SGDLS, CDR2 YYNGEE. The V and J ends lost 6 bases and 3 bases respectively, with 15 bases between them. The CDR3 has 14 residues. Here the CDR3 reads CASTLSGDHTEAFF. CDR3 nucleotide sequence: TGTGCCAGCACCTTATCCGGGGACCACACTGAAGCTTTCTTT.

By proportion, this clonotype is large (0.1 to 1%). The rearrangement joins TRBV9 to TRBJ1-1; no firm D call. Germline-derived CDR1 and CDR2 are SGDLS and YYNGEE. V was trimmed by 4 bases and J by 5 bases, leaving 15 bases between them. This CDR3 comprises 14 residues. In DNA form, the CDR3 reads TGTGCCAGCAGCCCCAATCCGTCGGGTACTGAAGCTTTCTTT. As protein: CASSPNPSGTEAFF.

This clonotype is labeled large. The chain joins TRBV27 to TRBJ1-1, with D tentatively TRBD1 (5 bases). The germline V and J ends were trimmed by 10 bases and 5 bases, with 17 bases remaining between them. There are 13 residues in the CDR3. The germline CDR1 and CDR2 sequences are MNHEY and SMNVEV (reference sequence). Here the CDR3 DNA reads TGTGCCACCCGGGGGTCCGTGGGAACTGAAGCTTTCTTT. Translating gives CATRGSVGTEAFF.

This clonotype was picked up one time. Only one base separates this from a far larger clonotype, so it likely reflects a read error. This chain links TRBV6-1 with TRBJ2-7; D uncertain. Germline CDR1 and CDR2: MNHNS and SASEGT. The CDR3 has 14 residues. DNA of the CDR3: TGTGCCAGCAGTTATGGCAGGAAACCTTACGAGCAGCACTTC. Amino acid sequence: CASSYGRKPYEQHF.

This clonotype is judged large. The genes are TRBV9 and TRBJ2-3, with unresolved D. Trimming left V 1 base short and J 2 bases short, with 8 bases between. CDR1 is SGDLS, CDR2 YYNGEE, per germline. The CDR3 runs 14 residues. The CDR3, as DNA: TGTGCCAGCAGCGTAAATACAGCCACAGATACGCAGTATTTT. It codes for CASSVNTATDTQYF.

By proportion, this clonotype is large. This CDR3 reads CATQFRGNQPQHF. The CDR3 region has the DNA TGTGCGACTCAATTCCGGGGCAATCAGCCCCAGCATTTT. The chain carries TRBV28 and TRBJ1-5, with D unresolved. The CDR3 loop spans 13 amino acids. Germline CDR1 and CDR2: MDHEN and SYDVKM.

A word on this clonotype: Since a much larger clone is just one base distant, this may be a read error. Here the CDR3 reads CASTETGVYEQYF. CDR3 coding DNA: TGTGCCAGCACCGAGACAGGGGTCTACGAGCAGTACTTC. This chain joins TRBV6-5 and TRBJ2-7; the match to TRBD1 covers 8 bases. CDR1 and CDR2 (germline): MNHEY, SVGAGI. This CDR3 is built from 13 residues. The J segment lost 3 bases and the V segment lost 7 bases, leaving 5 bases of the junction unmatched.

This clonotype is medium-sized within its sample. This sequence joins TRBV19 and TRBJ2-1; D may be TRBD2 (6 bases). The CDR3 runs 13 residues. V gave up 1 base and J gave up 14 bases, with 15 bases separating them. Germline CDR1 and CDR2: LNHDA and SQIVND (reference sequence). The CDR3 region has the DNA TGTGCCAGTAGTATAGGAACTAGCAGGGAAGAGTTCTTC. It yields the protein CASSIGTSREEFF.

By share of the sample, this clonotype is medium-sized (0.01 to 0.1%). The rearrangement links TRBV18 to TRBJ1-3, with unresolved D. CDR3 length: 15 residues. The germline V and J ends were trimmed by 4 bases and 0 bases, with 10 bases remaining between them. From germline, CDR1 is KGHSH and CDR2 LQKENI. This CDR3 reads CASSRRFSSGNTIYF. CDR3 bases: TGTGCCAGCTCACGACGGTTTAGCTCTGGAAACACCATATATTTT.

By share, this clonotype ranks as large. The CDR3 loop is CASESRPVYSNQPQHF. DNA for the CDR3: TGTGCCAGCGAATCCCGTCCGGTTTATAGCAATCAGCCCCAGCATTTT. The chain has TRBV2 and TRBJ1-5; D gene uncertain. CDR1 and CDR2 (germline): SNHLY, FYNNEI. V was shortened by 8 bases and J by 0 bases, with 17 bases between the two germline ends. The CDR3 covers 16 residues. The complete variable domain, with remaining parts taken from reference TRBV2 and TRBJ1-5, reads EPEVTQTPSHQVTQMGQEVILRCVPISNHLYFYWYRQILGQKVEFLVSFYNNEISEKSEIFDDQFSVERPDGSNFTLKIRSTKLEDSAMYFCASESRPVYSNQPQHFGDGTRLSIL.

For this clonotype: This sequence may be a read error, since a much larger clone differs from it by one base. CDR3 sequence reads: CASSPRTYSTDTQYF. The DNA for the CDR3 is TGCGCCAGCAGCCCCAGGACCTACAGCACAGATACGCAGTATTTT. This chain joins TRBV4-1 and TRBJ2-3; D gene ambiguous. Germline V gene sequence: CDR1 MGHRA, CDR2 YSYEKL. The CDR3 totals 15 residues. V lost 4 bases to trimming and J lost 0 bases, with 11 bases between them.

By share of the sample, this clonotype is medium-sized. The chain joins TRBV6-6 to TRBJ1-2; 7 nucleotides align to TRBD1. The ends lost 5 bases at V and 2 bases at J; junction bases unmatched: 5. The CDR3 spans 14 residues. Germline lookup yields CDR1 MNHNY and CDR2 SVGAGI (reference sequence). CDR3 bases: TGTGCCAGCAGTGGACAGGCCCTAAACTATGGCTACACCTTC. It specifies CASSGQALNYGYTF.

In regard to this clonotype: One end of the junction is discordant with germline, which a read error may explain. The chain has TRBV9 and TRBJ2-7; 8 nucleotides line up with TRBD2. The CDR3 extends over 13 amino acids. Germline V gives CDR1 SGDLS, CDR2 YYNGEE. CDR3 loop: CASRAGGNYEQHF. DNA of the CDR3: TGTGCCAGCAGGGCGGGGGGCAACTACGAGCAGCACTTC. The whole variable domain, remainder taken from reference TRBV9 and TRBJ2-7, is DSGVTQTPKHLITATGQRVTLRCSPRSGDLSVYWYQQSLDQGLQFLIQYYNGEERAKGNILERFSAQQFPDLHSELNLSSLELGDSALYFCASRAGGNYEQHFGPGTRLTVT.

By share of the sample, this clonotype is large. The chain has TRBV20-1 and TRBJ2-7; TRBD1 or TRBD2 may be the D gene (5 bases each). V lost 5 bases to trimming and J lost 1 base, with 18 bases between them. The CDR3 is made up of 15 amino acids. CDR1 is DFQATT, CDR2 SNEGSKA, per germline (reference sequence). The CDR3 DNA is TGCAGTGCTGAACCGAGGGGCATGAGGTCCTACGAGCAGTACTTC. Translating it yields CSAEPRGMRSYEQYF.

By proportion, this clonotype is large. V is TRBV7-8 and J is TRBJ2-3; the D gene is possibly TRBD1 (6 bases). The germline V gene encodes CDR1 SGHVS and CDR2 FQNEAQ. The V and J ends lost 4 bases and 6 bases respectively, with 20 bases between them. The CDR3 spans 16 residues. Written as DNA, the CDR3 is TGTGCCAGCAGCTCACAGCCTGGACAGTCATCGGATACGCAGTATTTT. The encoded protein is CASSSQPGQSSDTQYF.

This clonotype is large. This chain joins TRBV6-6 and TRBJ2-7; D remains ambiguous. The CDR3 has 11 amino acids. CDR1 is MNHNY and CDR2 is SVGAGI in the germline V gene (reference sequence). Trimming took 6 bases from V and 1 from J, leaving 4 bases between them. The CDR3, as DNA: TGTGCCAGCAGACAGTCCTACGAGCAGTACTTC. Amino acid sequence: CASRQSYEQYF.

Sample share makes this clonotype large. This chain links TRBV28 with TRBJ2-7, with D perhaps matching TRBD2 (5 bases). The CDR3 has 14 amino acids. V lost 7 bases and J 5 bases, leaving 18 bases between the germline ends. Germline V gene data show CDR1 as MDHEN and CDR2 as SYDVKM. In DNA form, the CDR3 reads TGTGCCAGCACTTCCCCGGCGGGTATTCACGAGCAGTACTTC. It encodes CASTSPAGIHEQYF.

This clonotype is classed as medium-sized. The V and J genes are TRBV28 and TRBJ2-1, with 12 bases fitting TRBD2. This CDR3 region has 16 residues. The germline gives CDR1 MDHEN, CDR2 SYDVKM. Losses at the gene ends were 6 bases for V and 1 base for J; bases not matched to a gene: 4. CDR3 nucleotide sequence: TGTGCCAGCAGCCCGGGACTAGCGGGTTCCTACAATGAGCAGTTCTTC. Translating gives CASSPGLAGSYNEQFF. Looking up the rest from reference TRBV28 and TRBJ2-1 gives the full variable domain: DVKVTQSSRYLVKRTGEKVFLECVQDMDHENMFWYRQDPGLGLRLIYFSYDVKMKEKGDIPEGYSVSREKKERFSLILESASTNQTSMYLCASSPGLAGSYNEQFFGPGTRLTVL.

By share, this clonotype counts as large (0.1 to 1%). This rearrangement joins TRBV27 to TRBJ1-1, with D possibly TRBD1 on 6 matching bases. The CDR3 is 14 residues long. Germline V gives CDR1 MNHEY, CDR2 SMNVEV (reference sequence). V lost 2 bases and J 5 bases, leaving 12 bases between the germline ends. CDR3 DNA: TGTGCCAGCAGTTTAAGGACAGACGGGACTGAAGCTTTCTTT. Translation: CASSLRTDGTEAFF.